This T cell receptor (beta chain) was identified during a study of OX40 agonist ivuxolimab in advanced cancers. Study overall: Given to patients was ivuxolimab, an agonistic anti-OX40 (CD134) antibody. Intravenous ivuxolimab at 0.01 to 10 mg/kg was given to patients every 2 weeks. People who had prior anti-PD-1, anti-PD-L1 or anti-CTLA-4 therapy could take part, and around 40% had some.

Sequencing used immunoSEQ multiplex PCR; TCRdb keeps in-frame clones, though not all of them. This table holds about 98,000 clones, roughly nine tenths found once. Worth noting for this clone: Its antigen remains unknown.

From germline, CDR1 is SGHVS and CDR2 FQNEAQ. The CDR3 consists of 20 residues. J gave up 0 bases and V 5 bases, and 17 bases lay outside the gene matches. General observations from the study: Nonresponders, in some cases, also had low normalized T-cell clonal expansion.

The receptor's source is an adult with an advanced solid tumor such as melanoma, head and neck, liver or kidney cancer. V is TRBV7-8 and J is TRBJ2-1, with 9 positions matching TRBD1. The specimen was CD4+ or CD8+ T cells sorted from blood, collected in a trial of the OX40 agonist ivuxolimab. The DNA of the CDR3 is TGTGCCAGCAGCCCCCGGGACAGGGAATATCTCTTGAGCTCCTACAATGAGCAGTTCTTC. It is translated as CASSPRDREYLLSSYNEQFF.